Given below is one T cell receptor beta chain in context. This record comes from a study of cytomegalovirus exposure and HLA in healthy donors. Study summary: An analysis done earlier identified approximately 120 million unique TCR beta sequences from about 179 million T cells.

PCR primers comprised 60 Vbeta and 13 Jbeta primers. The protocol was immunoSEQ multiplex PCR, while the TCRdb copy is restricted to in-frame clones and leaves out a portion. The table includes 150,000 to 200,000 clones, roughly 80% detected once. CDR1 and CDR2 (germline): SNHLY, FYNNEI. V was cut by 6 bases and J by 1 base, with 11 bases left in between. This CDR3 is built from 14 residues. Input material: PBMCs. This receptor was obtained from a man aged 18 to 30 in good health and CMV-seropositive. The chain employs TRBV2 and TRBJ2-3; D is possibly TRBD2 (7 bases). Written as DNA, the CDR3 is TGTGCCAGCAGGGAGGGGGGGGGCACAGATACGCAGTATTTT. Protein sequence: CASREGGGTDTQYF.